This TCR beta chain derives from a study of T cells in Graves' hyperthyroidism and ophthalmopathy. The CDR3 regions of TCR beta were amplified from RNA transcripts. HTBI primers were employed in a first-round RT-PCR of the TCR CDR3. TCRdb ran MiXCR on the multiplex PCR reads and lists one entry per CDR3 protein. Here the sample spans some 500,000 distinct CDR3 sequences, 14% being singletons. This clonotype has a count of ten or more. CDR1 is DFQATT and CDR2 is SNEGSKA in the germline V gene (reference sequence). J gave up 5 bases and V 2 bases, and 20 bases lay outside the gene matches. The CDR3 sequence is 18 residues long.

The clonotype comes from a woman younger than 35 with Graves' hyperthyroidism. J is TRBJ2-7 and V is TRBV20-1, with 8 bases aligning to TRBD2. The specimen was blood. This CDR3 reads CSARRGGLAGFFFHEQYV. The CDR3 DNA reads as TGCAGTGCTAGAAGAGGGGGATTAGCGGGATTTTTCTTCCACGAGCAGTACGTC.